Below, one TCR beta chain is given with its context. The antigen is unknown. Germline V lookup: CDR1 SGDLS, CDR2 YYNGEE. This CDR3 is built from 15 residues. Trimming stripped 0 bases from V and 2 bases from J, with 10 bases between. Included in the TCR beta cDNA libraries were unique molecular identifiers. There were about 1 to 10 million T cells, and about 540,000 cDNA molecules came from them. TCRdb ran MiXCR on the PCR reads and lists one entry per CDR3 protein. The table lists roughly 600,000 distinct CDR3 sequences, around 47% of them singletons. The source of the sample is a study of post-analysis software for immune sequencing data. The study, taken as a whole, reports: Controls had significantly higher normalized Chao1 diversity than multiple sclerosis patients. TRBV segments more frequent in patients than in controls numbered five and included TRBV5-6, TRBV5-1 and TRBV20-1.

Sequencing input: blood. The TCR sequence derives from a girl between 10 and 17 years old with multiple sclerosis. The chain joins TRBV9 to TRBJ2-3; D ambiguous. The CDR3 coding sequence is TGTGCCAGCAGCGTAGGAGTTGGTTACACAGATACGCAGTATTTT. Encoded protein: CASSVGVGYTDTQYF.